In this sample, the clone carrying this TCR beta chain turned up once. The source of the sample is a study of shared clonotypes between healthy human individuals. The repertoire was sequenced with immunoSEQ multiplex PCR; TCRdb's copy has only in-frame clones and lacks some. In the table there are about 1 million clones, about 75% of which are singletons. J lost 8 bases, V lost 7 bases, and 15 bases had no gene match. There are 17 residues in the CDR3. Germline assignment: CDR1 SGHTA and CDR2 FQGTGA. Specimen: memory CD4+ T cells sorted from blood. Subset specified: CD45RA-negative fraction. This receptor was obtained from a man aged 18-30 years in good health. The chain uses TRBV7-3 and TRBJ2-1; 12 bases are shared with TRBD2. The chain's CDR3 is CASTQRASGRAADEQFF. CDR3 nucleotides: TGTGCCAGCACTCAGAGGGCTAGCGGGAGGGCCGCGGATGAGCAGTTCTTC.